These 25 T cell receptor beta chains share one sample of origin, sequenced in a study of a mutant IDH1 vaccine in newly diagnosed glioma. Data came from immunoSEQ multiplex PCR; TCRdb stores just in-frame clones and leaves some out. In the table there are about 54,000 clones, approximately 80% of which are singletons. Time point described: week 5, during vaccination. The vaccine gave 300 ug of a 20-mer mutant IDH1 peptide subcutaneously per dose. These receptors' antigens are unknown. The sequences come from PBMCs, collected from a glioma patient whose treatment included an IDH1 peptide vaccine. The receptors derive from a man aged 25 to 40 with glioma.

J is TRBJ2-3 and V is TRBV4-2; 7 bases are shared with TRBD1. The germline CDR1 and CDR2 sequences are LGHNA and YNFKEQ. CDR3 size: 15 residues. The V gene end was trimmed by 4 bases and the J gene end by 2 bases; junction bases not matched to a gene: 6. The CDR3 nucleotides read TGTGCCAGCAGCCTTCGGGACAGCAACACAGATACGCAGTATTTT. Amino acid sequence: CASSLRDSNTDTQYF.

The chain employs TRBV6-5 and TRBJ1-2; D ambiguous. This CDR3 contains 14 residues. Germline assignment: CDR1 MNHEY and CDR2 SVGAGI. Trimming removed 0 bases at V and 7 bases at J, with 12 bases between. The CDR3 DNA reads TGTGCCAGCAGTTACTCTAGGGTTAAAGTTGGCTACACCTTC. Encoded protein: CASSYSRVKVGYTF.

This clone was detected a few times. The CDR3: CASSQSSYGYTF. CDR3 sequence (DNA): TGTGCCAGCAGCCAATCCAGCTATGGCTACACCTTC. The rearrangement joins TRBV14 to TRBJ1-2; D remains unclear. The CDR3 spans 12 residues. Germline lookup yields CDR1 SGHDN and CDR2 FVKESK. Trimming took 2 bases from V and 4 from J, leaving 5 bases between them.

This rearrangement joins TRBV19 to TRBJ2-6, with D perhaps TRBD2 (5 bases). With 6 bases removed from V and 0 bases from J, the gap between germline ends came to 12 bases. CDR1 is LNHDA, CDR2 SQIVND, per germline (reference sequence). This CDR3 comprises 16 residues. In nucleotides, the CDR3 is TGTGCCAGTAGGCCCCTCGACTACTCTGGGGCCAACGTCCTGACTTTC. It translates to CASRPLDYSGANVLTF. Together with reference TRBV19 and TRBJ2-6, the CDR3 gives the full variable domain: DGGITQSPKYLFRKEGQNVTLSCEQNLNHDAMYWYRQDPGQGLRLIYYSQIVNDFQKGDIAEGYSVSREKKESFPLTVTSAQKNPTAFYLCASRPLDYSGANVLTFGAGSRLTVL.

CDR3 amino acids: CASSHPLGTGELFF. CDR3 bases: TGTGCCAGCAGTCACCCCCTGGGCACCGGGGAGCTGTTTTTT. The chain links TRBV6-6 to TRBJ2-2; D is unresolved. The V end lost 5 bases, the J end lost 4 bases, and 11 bases lay between the germline ends. Germline-derived CDR1 and CDR2 are MNHNY and SVGAGI (reference sequence). CDR3 length equals 14 residues.

The chain employs TRBV5-4 and TRBJ1-6; 7 positions match TRBD1. Germline V gene data show CDR1 as SGHNT and CDR2 as YYREEE (reference sequence). The V segment lost 6 bases and the J segment 0 bases; nucleotides outside the gene matches: 12. The CDR3 loop spans 18 amino acids. The CDR3 DNA follows: TGTGCCAGCACCAGACGGACAGGAAAGAGCTCCTATAATTCACCCCTCCACTTT. Amino acids: CASTRRTGKSSYNSPLHF.

The chain carries TRBV5-6 and TRBJ2-2; 12 nucleotides agree with TRBD1. The CDR3 is 18 residues long. The J segment lost 6 bases and the V segment lost 7 bases, leaving 16 bases of the junction unmatched. From germline, CDR1 is SGHDT and CDR2 YYEEEE. CDR3 protein: CASGGGQGARLLPGELFF. In DNA form, the CDR3 reads TGTGCCAGCGGCGGGGGACAGGGGGCGCGGTTATTACCCGGGGAGCTGTTTTTT.

In this sample, this clone turned up once. The chain uses TRBV11-3 and TRBJ2-1; possibly TRBD2 for D (5 bases). Germline values: CDR1 SGHNT, CDR2 YENEEA. CDR3 length: 14 residues. Trimming cost V 0 bases and J 5 bases, with 8 bases left between them. DNA for the CDR3: TGTGCCAGCAGCTTAGATTCGAGGGACAATGAGCAGTTCTTC. Amino acid sequence: CASSLDSRDNEQFF.

This clone has only a few counts. V is TRBV6-5 and J is TRBJ1-1; tentative D call: TRBD1 (5 bases). CDR1 is MNHEY and CDR2 is SVGAGI in the germline V gene. Trimming cost V 7 bases and J 1 base, with 13 bases left between them. The length of the CDR3 is 14 residues. This CDR3 reads CASTPGRGNTEAFF. CDR3 in DNA: TGTGCCAGCACTCCGGGGCGCGGGAACACTGAAGCTTTCTTT.

The rearrangement links TRBV7-8 to TRBJ2-7; D might be TRBD1 (5 bases). The CDR3 is 15 residues long. Germline CDR1 SGHVS, CDR2 FQNEAQ. Trimming cost V 7 bases and J 2 bases, with 18 bases left between them. The CDR3 coding sequence is TGTGCCAGCAAGTTTCTTGCCCAGGGTCCCTACGAGCAGTACTTC. Translating gives CASKFLAQGPYEQYF.

The chain joins TRBV5-5 to TRBJ1-4; 9 nucleotides match TRBD1. Germline values: CDR1 SGHKS, CDR2 YYEKEE (reference sequence). The J segment lost 7 bases and the V segment lost 2 bases, leaving 6 bases of the junction unmatched. This CDR3 is 15 amino acids long. The CDR3 sequence: CASSLQGAGSEKLFF. The CDR3 bases are TGTGCCAGCAGCTTACAGGGGGCTGGTAGTGAAAAACTGTTTTTT.

The V and J genes are TRBV19 and TRBJ2-5, with unresolved D. V was shortened by 3 bases and J by 4 bases, with 9 bases between the two germline ends. This CDR3 is built from 13 residues. The germline CDR1 and CDR2 sequences are LNHDA and SQIVND (reference sequence). CDR3 nucleotides: TGTGCCAGTAGTATGGCCGACCGAGAGACCCAGTACTTC. It codes for CASSMADRETQYF.

The chain uses TRBV7-8 and TRBJ1-6, with D hard to call. Germline V gene data show CDR1 as SGHVS and CDR2 as FQNEAQ. V was trimmed by 5 bases and J by 5 bases, leaving 13 bases between them. This CDR3 comprises 15 residues. This CDR3 is CASSPGGGDNSPLHF. CDR3 coding DNA: TGTGCCAGCAGCCCTGGTGGTGGGGATAATTCACCCCTCCACTTT. The complete variable domain, with remaining parts taken from reference TRBV7-8 and TRBJ1-6, reads GAGVSQSPRYKVAKRGQDVALRCDPISGHVSLFWYQQALGQGPEFLTYFQNEAQLDKSGLPSDRFFAERPEGSVSTLKIQRTQQEDSAVYLCASSPGGGDNSPLHFGNGTRLTVT.

The chain joins TRBV27 to TRBJ2-1; 8 bases agree with TRBD1. From germline, CDR1 is MNHEY and CDR2 SMNVEV (reference sequence). CDR3 length equals 14 residues. Germline trimming cut 5 bases from V and 6 bases from J; bases unmatched to any gene: 6. CDR3 in amino acids: CASSPRTGFNEQFF. The CDR3 nucleotides read TGTGCCAGCAGTCCCCGGACAGGGTTCAATGAGCAGTTCTTC.

This sequence joins TRBV5-4 and TRBJ2-7, with D possibly TRBD1 on 5 matching bases. The CDR3 runs to 14 residues. V lost 4 bases, J lost 6 bases, and 17 bases lay in between. Germline V CDR1 and CDR2: SGHNT, YYREEE (reference sequence). The CDR3 DNA sequence: TGTGCCAGCAGCCAAGGTTCCACAGGACGCGAGCAGTACTTC. It encodes CASSQGSTGREQYF.

V gene TRBV7-6 combines with J gene TRBJ1-5, with 10 bases aligning to TRBD1. The V gene's germline CDR1 is SGHVS and CDR2 FNYEAQ. The ends lost 4 bases at V and 6 bases at J; junction bases unmatched: 6. This CDR3 comprises 15 residues. CDR3 bases: TGTGCCAGCAGCTCTCTGGACAGGGGGGTTCAGCCCCAGCATTTT. It translates to CASSSLDRGVQPQHF.

The CDR3 spells CASSLGSGVGETQYF. CDR3 nucleotide sequence: TGTGCCAGCAGCTTAGGGTCCGGGGTCGGGGAGACCCAGTACTTC. This chain uses TRBV7-7 with TRBJ2-5; D possibly corresponds to TRBD2 (5 bases). The CDR3 is 15 amino acids. Germline loops: CDR1 SSHAT, CDR2 FNYEAQ (reference sequence). The V end was cut by 1 base, the J end by 5 bases, with 14 bases between.

CDR3 protein: CASSLRGPGVFDYTF. CDR3 bases: TGTGCCAGCAGCTTGAGGGGTCCAGGGGTCTTTGACTACACCTTC. The chain carries TRBV5-6 and TRBJ1-2, with D perhaps matching TRBD1 (6 bases). The V end lost 1 base, the J end lost 10 bases, and 20 bases lay between the germline ends. The germline V gene encodes CDR1 SGHDT and CDR2 YYEEEE. The CDR3 totals 15 residues.

The chain couples TRBV2 to TRBJ1-3; the D gene is possibly TRBD1 (6 bases). The germline V gene has CDR1 SNHLY and CDR2 FYNNEI. The CDR3 sequence is 13 residues long. V lost 4 bases to trimming and J lost 2 bases, with 6 bases between them. The CDR3 loop reads CASSAGAGNTIYF. As DNA, the CDR3 is TGTGCCAGCAGTGCAGGGGCTGGAAACACCATATATTTT.

The CDR3 sequence is CASSRTGDQPQHF. CDR3 sequence (DNA): TGTGCCAGCAGCAGGACAGGGGATCAGCCCCAGCATTTT. J is TRBJ1-5 and V is TRBV7-9, with 9 bases that match TRBD1. The trim removed 5 bases at V and 5 bases at J, leaving 1 base unmatched. The CDR3 totals 13 residues. Germline V gene lookup returns CDR1 SEHNR and CDR2 FQNEAQ (reference sequence).

The chain couples TRBV19 to TRBJ2-1; 7 bases match TRBD1. The germline V gene encodes CDR1 LNHDA and CDR2 SQIVND (reference sequence). This CDR3 spans 14 amino acids. J was trimmed by 6 bases and V by 4 bases; bases with no gene match: 6. The chain's CDR3 is CASSNRDSGNEQFF. CDR3 bases: TGTGCCAGTAGTAACCGGGACAGTGGCAATGAGCAGTTCTTC.

The rearrangement uses TRBV6-8 and TRBJ1-1; tentative D call: TRBD1 (5 bases). Germline lookup yields CDR1 MNHGY and CDR2 SAAAGT. The V and J ends lost 6 bases and 6 bases respectively, with 11 bases between them. CDR3 length: 12 residues. In DNA, the CDR3 is TGTGCCAGCAGGGGGGGAGTAGCTGAAGCTTTCTTT. As protein: CASRGGVAEAFF.

The chain links TRBV10-3 to TRBJ2-1; 9 bases map to TRBD2. The CDR3 loop spans 15 amino acids. Germline loops: CDR1 ENHRY, CDR2 SYGVKD. The trim removed 3 bases at V and 7 bases at J, leaving 7 bases unmatched. The CDR3 DNA reads as TGTGCCATCAGTGAAGCGGGGGGCGGGAGGAATGAGCAGTTCTTC. It encodes CAISEAGGGRNEQFF.

The chain uses TRBV7-9 and TRBJ2-1; D not certain. Germline CDR1 and CDR2: SEHNR and FQNEAQ (reference sequence). This CDR3 region has 14 residues. Trimming pared 1 base from V and 3 bases from J, leaving 7 bases between. CDR3 bases: TGTGCCAGCAGCTTAGGTAACATCTACAATGAGCAGTTCTTC. Translation: CASSLGNIYNEQFF.

With regard to this clone: One end of the junction does not line up with germline, which may come from a read error. CDR3 loop: CAISEANRDEKLFF. CDR3 coding DNA: TGTGCCATCAGTGAGGCGAACAGGGATGAAAAACTGTTTTTT. The chain uses TRBV6-5 and TRBJ1-4; weak D call: TRBD1 (6 bases). The CDR3 length is 14 residues. Germline loops: CDR1 MNHEY, CDR2 SVGAGI.